What follows describes a single T cell receptor (beta chain). The antigen this receptor binds is unknown. Within one base of it there is no much larger clone, and no base qualities were kept. The source of the sample is a study of a mutant IDH1 vaccine in newly diagnosed glioma (dated by TCRdb to the early 2020s). Context from the whole study: Patients received eight vaccinations in weeks 1, 3, 5, 7, 11, 15, 19 and 23, corresponding to visits V03 through V10. Vaccination started 4-6 weeks after radiotherapy alone, or was given together with temozolomide cycles in the groups whose treatment included chemotherapy. Of the roughly 30 treated patients, approximately 62% were male and about 38% were female, and the mean age was 40.4 years. Before enrollment, most patients had been given radiochemotherapy with temozolomide as standard therapy, while the rest had received either radiotherapy alone or temozolomide alone. Peripheral blood was collected at six visits: V03 (baseline), V05, V07, V10, V12 and V13. Longitudinal TCRB deep sequencing was performed for about two dozen treated patients wherever samples were available for exploratory analyses.

Library preparation employed the immunoSEQ multiplex PCR assay. Following the manufacturer's protocol, the hsTCRB Kit was used to amplify rearranged TCR beta chain sequences. An Illumina MiSeq was used to sequence the TCRB libraries. The authors processed their data as follows. The kit vendor's proprietary platform handled demultiplexing, trimming and gene mapping. TCRdb limited this immuneACCESS table to in-frame rearrangements with V and J called. A share of clones is missing; checked studies link under half to unresolved V genes, and the rest is unexplained. For V, J and clone size, that table is used; D and trimming come from the DNA. In this sample the table shows 45,000 to 60,000 clones, 75% to 95% of which occur a single time. Over 2% of the sample lies in the top ten. Points the paper makes about the study in general: Availability determined which PBMC samples were chosen for TCRB deep sequencing. The authors noted that analyses of patient blood samples could not be reproduced because of sample limitations. Across multiple MHC alleles, vaccine-induced immune responses were seen in approximately 93% of patients. Pseudoprogression seemed to be unrelated to changes in the top peripheral T cell clonotypes found by TCRB sequencing.

The time point label here, explained by the study, means: week 11, during vaccination. Every vaccine dose consisted of 300 ug of a 20-mer mutant IDH1 peptide in Montanide, administered subcutaneously together with topical imiquimod. The donors had newly diagnosed IDH1-mutant astrocytomas of WHO grade 3 or 4 that showed loss of nuclear ATRX. The samples were drawn from NOA16, a multicentre, single-arm, open-label phase I trial in Germany that tested a mutant IDH1 peptide vaccine in humans for the first time. The DNeasy Blood and Tissue Kit was used to extract genomic DNA from EDTA blood for TCRB sequencing. The sequencing used PBMCs, collected from a glioma patient whose treatment included an IDH1 peptide vaccine. The clonotype was recovered from a man aged 45 to 65 with glioma.

The CDR3 loop reads CASSPTGGTQPQHF. In nucleotide form, the sequence is TGTGCCAGCAGCCCTACAGGGGGCACTCAGCCCCAGCATTTT. Here the chain combines TRBV28 and TRBJ1-5, with 9 bases matching TRBD1. CDR1 and CDR2 are drawn from the germline V gene: MDHEN, SYDVKM. The cysteine opens and the phenylalanine closes a CDR3 of 14 amino acids. Only CDR3 DNA is held: 42 bases, read in frame from base 1. From V the trimming removes 6 bases and from J it removes 6 bases, while the gene matches leave 6 bases of the junction unaccounted for.